Shown below are 28 T cell receptor beta chains from a single sample sequenced in a study of T-cell reconstitution after alpha-beta-depleted transplantation in children. As it was prepared, the TCRbeta library received unique molecular identifiers. TCRdb itself ran the PCR reads through MiXCR, one entry per CDR3 protein. Of 350,000 to 450,000 distinct CDR3 sequences listed, about a fifth are singletons. The specimen was PBMCs from the stem cell graft donor, collected from the stem cell graft. These receptors came from a human donor who donated a stem cell graft to a child with acute myeloid leukemia.

This clonotype was found many times. The chain couples TRBV6-5 to TRBJ2-1, with 7 bases identical to TRBD2. V lost 0 bases, J lost 0 bases, and 2 bases stayed unmatched. This CDR3 has 16 amino acids. CDR1 is MNHEY, CDR2 SVGAGI, per germline. The CDR3 DNA sequence: TGTGCCAGCAGTTACTCGGGCGGGGGCTCCTACAATGAGCAGTTCTTC. As protein: CASSYSGGGSYNEQFF.

V gene TRBV9 combines with J gene TRBJ2-3, with 8 bases identical to TRBD2. This CDR3 contains 15 residues. Germline lookup yields CDR1 SGDLS and CDR2 YYNGEE. V was clipped by 3 bases and J by 3 bases; unmatched bases: 6. CDR3 protein: CASSAAGVRTDTQYF. The CDR3 DNA follows: TGTGCCAGCAGCGCAGCGGGAGTGCGGACAGATACGCAGTATTTT.

This rearrangement joins TRBV20-1 to TRBJ2-1; maybe TRBD2 (5 bases). Trimming removed 1 base at V and 2 bases at J, with 12 bases between. The germline gives CDR1 DFQATT, CDR2 SNEGSKA (reference sequence). The CDR3 length is 15 residues. The CDR3 loop is CSARGGIYAYNEQFF. The CDR3 DNA reads as TGCAGTGCTAGAGGAGGGATCTACGCCTACAATGAGCAGTTCTTC.

This clonotype was counted ten times or more. V usage is TRBV28 and J usage is TRBJ2-1; 9 bases are shared with TRBD1. CDR1 is MDHEN and CDR2 is SYDVKM in the germline V gene. This CDR3 is 13 amino acids long. V lost 6 bases, J lost 7 bases, and 4 bases stayed unmatched. The CDR3 DNA reads as TGTGCCAGCAGAACCGGGACAGGGAATGAGCAGTTCTTC. It encodes CASRTGTGNEQFF.

V gene TRBV14 combines with J gene TRBJ2-2; D not certain. The CDR3 extends over 13 amino acids. Germline V gene lookup returns CDR1 SGHDN and CDR2 FVKESK. V lost 2 bases and J lost 3, with 4 bases in between. The CDR3 DNA sequence: TGTGCCAGCAGCCAACGTCACACCGGGGAGCTGTTTTTT. Amino acids: CASSQRHTGELFF.

This clonotype was seen ten or more times. V gene TRBV25-1 combines with J gene TRBJ2-1, with 9 bases identical to TRBD2. Trimming cost V 5 bases and J 4 bases; bases outside gene matches: 6. The CDR3 length is 15 residues. CDR1 is MGHDK and CDR2 is SYGVNS in the germline V gene. The CDR3 spells CASSSGTSYYNEQFF. The CDR3 nucleotides are TGTGCCAGCAGTTCCGGGACTAGCTATTACAATGAGCAGTTCTTC.

This clonotype was detected a few times. This chain joins TRBV20-1 and TRBJ2-6; 8 bases fit TRBD1. V was pared by 4 bases and J by 0 bases, with 8 bases of the junction left unmatched. Germline-derived CDR1 and CDR2 are DFQATT and SNEGSKA (reference sequence). This CDR3 contains 17 residues. This CDR3 reads CSATKTGASSGANVLTF. The CDR3 DNA is TGCAGTGCTACTAAGACAGGGGCGAGCTCTGGGGCCAACGTCCTGACTTTC.

The gene calls are TRBV12-3 or TRBV12-4 and TRBJ2-5; TRBD2 aligns across 11 bases. The CDR3 totals 16 residues. J lost 4 bases, V lost 0 bases, and 4 bases had no gene match. The CDR3 protein is CASSLASSGRTETQYF. The CDR3, as DNA: TGTGCCAGCAGTTTAGCGTCTAGCGGGAGGACAGAGACCCAGTACTTC.

This clonotype has ten or more counts. V gene TRBV29-1 combines with J gene TRBJ2-7; D remains unclear. The CDR3 runs to 11 residues. With 3 bases removed from V and 4 bases from J, the gap between germline ends came to 7 bases. Germline V lookup: CDR1 SQVTM, CDR2 ANQGSEA. The CDR3 region has the DNA TGCAGCGTTGAGTTTGAGTACGAGCAGTACTTC. Its protein product is CSVEFEYEQYF.

This clonotype was seen a handful of times. This chain connects TRBV4-2 to TRBJ2-1; perhaps TRBD2 as D (6 bases). The germline V gene encodes CDR1 LGHNA and CDR2 YNFKEQ. The CDR3 loop spans 14 amino acids. Trimming left V 3 bases short and J 5 bases short, with 11 bases between. CDR3 in DNA: TGTGCCAGCAGCCAGTACGGGAGAGACAATGAGCAGTTCTTC. It encodes CASSQYGRDNEQFF.

The V gene is TRBV11-1, the J gene TRBJ2-2, with 7 positions matching TRBD2. This CDR3 has 18 amino acids. CDR1 SGHAT and CDR2 FQDESV come from the germline V gene (reference sequence). The V gene end was trimmed by 4 bases and the J gene end by 0 bases; junction bases not matched to a gene: 11. The CDR3 is CASSYPTLLAPNTGELFF. As DNA, the CDR3 is TGTGCCAGCAGCTATCCTACACTACTAGCGCCGAACACCGGGGAGCTGTTTTTT.

This chain joins TRBV20-1 and TRBJ1-3, with D unresolved. V was shortened by 2 bases and J by 4 bases, with 9 bases between the two germline ends. The CDR3 extends over 13 amino acids. The germline V gene encodes CDR1 DFQATT and CDR2 SNEGSKA (reference sequence). For the CDR3, the DNA is TGCAGTGCTAGAACGCTGCTAGGAAACACCATATATTTT. Its protein is CSARTLLGNTIYF.

This chain joins TRBV12-3 or TRBV12-4 and TRBJ1-5; the D is unclear. V was cut by 6 bases and J by 4 bases, with 7 bases left in between. The CDR3 consists of 12 residues. The CDR3 region is CASSRENQPQHF. CDR3 DNA sequence: TGTGCCAGCAGCCGTGAAAATCAGCCCCAGCATTTT.

This clonotype was seen a handful of times. The genes are TRBV6-1 and TRBJ2-1; D is perhaps TRBD1 or TRBD2 (6 bases each). V shed 7 bases and J shed 3 bases, with 13 bases lying between them. This CDR3 is built from 14 residues. Germline CDR1 and CDR2: MNHNS and SASEGT. The CDR3 here is CASKVGGLYNEQFF. In nucleotides, the CDR3 is TGTGCCAGCAAAGTAGGGGGACTCTACAATGAGCAGTTCTTC.

This clonotype was observed at least ten times. The genes are TRBV29-1 and TRBJ2-3, with 9 bases aligning to TRBD2. CDR1 is SQVTM, CDR2 ANQGSEA, per germline. The CDR3 is 14 residues long. The trim removed 2 bases at V and 4 bases at J, leaving 4 bases unmatched. CDR3 protein: CSVESSGRSDTQYF. The DNA of the CDR3 is TGCAGCGTTGAAAGTAGCGGGAGATCAGATACGCAGTATTTT.

The CDR3, as DNA: TGTGCCAGCAGATCCCCGACAGGGGGGCTTTCCCACAATGAGCAGTTCTTC. The encoded protein is CASRSPTGGLSHNEQFF. This chain links TRBV27 with TRBJ2-1, with TRBD1 matching 9 bases. The CDR3 covers 17 residues. Germline V gene data show CDR1 as MNHEY and CDR2 as SMNVEV (reference sequence). The V and J ends lost 6 bases and 5 bases, in that order; junction bases with no gene match: 14.

V gene TRBV10-1 combines with J gene TRBJ2-1, with D hard to call. The CDR3 consists of 14 residues. Germline values: CDR1 WNHNN, CDR2 SYGVQD (reference sequence). V was clipped by 3 bases and J by 1 base, with 7 bases between them. CDR3 in DNA: TGCGCCAGCAGTGAAACCCTTTCCTACAATGAGCAGTTCTTC. As protein: CASSETLSYNEQFF.

This clonotype was detected only a few times. The gene calls are TRBV29-1 and TRBJ2-1, with TRBD2 matching 11 bases. Germline V CDR1 and CDR2: SQVTM, ANQGSEA. After removal of 0 bases from V and 8 bases from J, the junction contained 18 bases not matched to a gene. The CDR3 consists of 19 residues. CDR3 loop: CSVEDLVLAGATQRDEQFF. In DNA form, the CDR3 reads TGCAGCGTTGAAGATCTGGTACTAGCGGGAGCAACTCAACGTGATGAGCAGTTCTTC.

This clonotype was observed at least ten times. V and J are TRBV27 and TRBJ2-7; 10 positions match TRBD2. Germline V gives CDR1 MNHEY, CDR2 SMNVEV (reference sequence). Trimming removed 1 base from V and 0 bases from J; junction bases left unmatched: 6. The CDR3 consists of 17 residues. Here the CDR3 DNA reads TGTGCCAGCAGTTTATTGGGGGTAGCGGGAGGCTCCTACGAGCAGTACTTC. Translated: CASSLLGVAGGSYEQYF.

This clonotype was detected a few times. The rearrangement joins TRBV29-1 to TRBJ1-1, with D possibly being TRBD1 (6 bases). With 4 bases removed from V and 1 base from J, the gap between germline ends came to 10 bases. In germline, CDR1 is SQVTM, CDR2 ANQGSEA. This CDR3 comprises 13 residues. The CDR3 reads CSVADSKNTEAFF. DNA for the CDR3: TGCAGCGTTGCGGACAGCAAGAACACTGAAGCTTTCTTT.

This clonotype came up many times. The chain joins TRBV20-1 to TRBJ2-1, with D tentatively TRBD2 (6 bases). The CDR3 totals 13 residues. The germline V and J ends were trimmed by 1 base and 9 bases, with 13 bases remaining between them. In germline, CDR1 is DFQATT, CDR2 SNEGSKA (reference sequence). CDR3 sequence (DNA): TGCAGTGCTAGAGTAGTGGCGGGAAGTGAGCAGTTCTTC. Its translation: CSARVVAGSEQFF.

The J gene is TRBJ2-3, the V gene TRBV12-3 or TRBV12-4; TRBD2 agrees at 9 bases. The length of the CDR3 is 13 residues. Trimming took 6 bases from V and 5 from J; bases not matched to a gene: 3. The CDR3 sequence: CASRASGIDTQYF. CDR3 DNA sequence: TGTGCCAGCAGGGCTAGCGGGATAGATACGCAGTATTTT.

J is TRBJ1-1 and V is TRBV23-1, with TRBD1 as a possible D gene (5 bases). TRBV23-1 has ORF status, its function being uncertain. The V end lost 5 bases, the J end lost 3 bases, and 13 bases lay between the germline ends. This CDR3 is 14 amino acids long. CDR3 coding DNA: TGCGCCAGCAGTATCGGGGGATGGGACACTGAAGCTTTCTTT. It encodes CASSIGGWDTEAFF.

This clonotype was seen a handful of times. This CDR3 is CASSSSSGANVLTF. Here the CDR3 DNA reads TGTGCCAGCAGCTCATCTTCTGGGGCCAACGTCCTGACTTTC. The chain links TRBV12-3 or TRBV12-4 to TRBJ2-6, with D unclear. The CDR3 has 14 amino acids. Trimming shortened V by 6 bases and J by 1 base, and 7 bases separated the two germline ends.

This clonotype appeared many times. V gene TRBV20-1 combines with J gene TRBJ1-5; 10 bases fit TRBD1. V was pared by 6 bases and J by 0 bases, with 11 bases of the junction left unmatched. This CDR3 is 17 amino acids long. In germline, CDR1 is DFQATT, CDR2 SNEGSKA (reference sequence). This CDR3 is CSAIGTGEVNSNQPQHF. CDR3 nucleotide sequence: TGCAGTGCCATCGGGACAGGGGAGGTTAATAGCAATCAGCCCCAGCATTTT.

This clonotype turned up a few times. V and J are TRBV20-1 and TRBJ2-3; D is possibly TRBD1 (6 bases). Trimming shortened V by 0 bases and J by 2 bases, and 15 bases separated the two germline ends. Germline-derived CDR1 and CDR2 are DFQATT and SNEGSKA (reference sequence). This CDR3 contains 16 residues. Here the CDR3 reads CSARDPDRFITDTQYF. CDR3 coding DNA: TGCAGTGCTAGAGACCCAGACAGGTTCATCACAGATACGCAGTATTTT.

The chain recombines TRBV2 with TRBJ2-7, with 8 bases matching TRBD1. Germline V gene data show CDR1 as SNHLY and CDR2 as FYNNEI. The CDR3 has 14 amino acids. V shed 5 bases, J shed 2 bases, and the junction held 5 bases outside the gene matches. This chain's CDR3 is CASSLRTGTYEQYF. In nucleotides, the CDR3 is TGTGCCAGCAGTTTACGGACAGGGACCTACGAGCAGTACTTC.

The V call is TRBV4-2, the J call TRBJ2-2, with 9 bases that match TRBD2. This CDR3 has 17 residues. Germline V gene lookup returns CDR1 LGHNA and CDR2 YNFKEQ. J gave up 3 bases and V 0 bases, and 5 bases lay outside the gene matches. Here the CDR3 DNA reads TGTGCCAGCAGCCAAGAGTCCCAGCGGGAGGACACCGGGGAGCTGTTTTTT. Translating it yields CASSQESQREDTGELFF.